This passage covers 29 T cell receptor beta chains from one sample sequenced in a study of T cell responses to AZD1222 COVID-19 vaccine. Measured with immunoSEQ multiplex PCR; TCRdb has only the in-frame clones, and not every one. The data contain 89,000 or so clones, over 70% of them singletons. The specimen comprised peripheral blood, sampled on day 0 of AZD1222 vaccination. The origin of the receptors is an adult in good health.

The chain joins TRBV6-5 to TRBJ1-2; weak D call: TRBD1 (5 bases). This CDR3 is 13 amino acids long. V was pared by 7 bases and J by 7 bases, with 16 bases between. Germline V gives CDR1 MNHEY, CDR2 SVGAGI. CDR3 nucleotide sequence: TGTGCCAGCACCACAGACAGTTTGAGTGGCTACACCTTC. This encodes CASTTDSLSGYTF.

This clone was seen just once. This chain connects TRBV2 to TRBJ1-5; a weak D match, TRBD1 (6 bases). The CDR3 is made up of 15 amino acids. The V gene's germline CDR1 is SNHLY and CDR2 FYNNEI. V was clipped by 8 bases and J by 4 bases, with 18 bases between them. CDR3 amino acids: CASGYRGAMNQPQHF. Written as DNA, the CDR3 is TGTGCCAGCGGGTACCGGGGGGCGATGAATCAGCCCCAGCATTTT.

This clone was recorded once. The chain employs TRBV20-1 and TRBJ1-1, with D unclear. The CDR3 runs 11 residues. Trimming removed 5 bases at V and 13 bases at J, with 17 bases between. The germline V gene encodes CDR1 DFQATT and CDR2 SNEGSKA (reference sequence). CDR3 bases: TGCAGTGCTCCAGACATCGGGAATCTTTTCTTT. It specifies CSAPDIGNLFF.

The chain has TRBV7-2 and TRBJ1-2; D unresolved. CDR1 SGHTA and CDR2 FQGNSA come from the germline V gene. The CDR3 is made up of 15 amino acids. Between the trimmed V and J ends, which lost 4 bases and 4 bases, there was a span of 16 bases. CDR3 amino acids: CASSSPPVGLYGYTF. The CDR3 region has the DNA TGTGCCAGCAGCTCCCCACCTGTTGGGCTCTATGGCTACACCTTC.

This chain uses TRBV28 with TRBJ1-3, with TRBD1 as a possible D gene (6 bases). This CDR3 has 15 residues. The V end was cut by 4 bases, the J end by 3 bases, with 13 bases between. CDR1 and CDR2 from the germline V gene are MDHEN and SYDVKM. The CDR3 DNA reads TGTGCCAGCAGTTCCTCGGGGGCAGGTGGAAACACCATATATTTT. Translated, it gives CASSSSGAGGNTIYF.

This chain uses TRBV27 with TRBJ1-2, with a tentative D call TRBD1 (5 bases). V lost 0 bases and J lost 1, with 6 bases in between. Germline V gives CDR1 MNHEY, CDR2 SMNVEV (reference sequence). The CDR3 consists of 14 residues. CDR3 sequence (DNA): TGTGCCAGCAGTTTATCAGGGGTTAACTATGGCTACACCTTC. Its translation is CASSLSGVNYGYTF.

The genes are TRBV19 and TRBJ1-2, with TRBD1 identical over 9 bases. The CDR3 has 18 residues. Germline V gene lookup returns CDR1 LNHDA and CDR2 SQIVND (reference sequence). J lost 6 bases, V lost 5 bases, and 19 bases had no gene match. The CDR3: CASSPNWDRVRLLDGYTF. The CDR3 DNA is TGTGCCAGTAGTCCGAACTGGGACAGGGTGAGGCTTCTTGATGGCTACACCTTC.

Comment on this clone: A junction boundary mismatches the germline segment, possibly from a read error. The rearrangement links TRBV30 to TRBJ1-1; possibly TRBD1 for D (6 bases). This CDR3 spans 11 amino acids. The V gene's germline CDR1 is GTSNPN and CDR2 SVGIG (reference sequence). The CDR3: CAWSDPGQSGF. In DNA form, the CDR3 reads TGTGCCTGGAGTGACCCCGGACAGAGTGGGTTT.

This clone was observed a single time. The chain joins TRBV20-1 to TRBJ2-4, with D possibly being TRBD2 (5 bases). Trimming took 3 bases from V and 1 from J, leaving 25 bases between them. The CDR3 is 19 residues long. Germline loops: CDR1 DFQATT, CDR2 SNEGSKA (reference sequence). The CDR3 protein is CSASSLSGSTNRAKNIQYF. The CDR3 coding sequence is TGCAGTGCTAGTTCCCTCTCGGGATCAACCAATAGGGCCAAAAACATTCAGTACTTC.

The rearrangement links TRBV28 to TRBJ1-2; possibly TRBD1 for D (5 bases). The germline gives CDR1 MDHEN, CDR2 SYDVKM. The CDR3 has 15 residues. Deletions cut 2 bases from V and 0 bases from J, with 10 bases between. This CDR3 is CASSLQGTTNYGYTF. The CDR3 DNA sequence: TGTGCCAGCAGTTTACAGGGAACAACTAACTATGGCTACACCTTC.

The genes are TRBV29-1 and TRBJ1-1; D is undetermined. Trimming removed 3 bases at V and 2 bases at J, with 7 bases between. Germline CDR1 and CDR2: SQVTM and ANQGSEA. The CDR3 is 12 residues long. CDR3 sequence (DNA): TGCAGCGTTGACGTGAGTAACACTGAAGCTTTCTTT. Translation gives CSVDVSNTEAFF.

The chain uses TRBV30 and TRBJ2-6; D gene unclear. Germline V CDR1 and CDR2: GTSNPN, SVGIG (reference sequence). CDR3 size: 11 residues. The V end was cut by 1 base, the J end by 5 bases, with 0 bases between. The CDR3 region has the DNA TGTGCCTGGAGTGGGGCCAACGTCCTGACTTTC. Amino acids: CAWSGANVLTF.

The chain combines TRBV2 with TRBJ1-5; D possibly corresponds to TRBD1 (5 bases). The length of the CDR3 is 15 residues. From germline, CDR1 is SNHLY and CDR2 FYNNEI. Trimming shortened V by 2 bases and J by 0 bases, and 8 bases separated the two germline ends. CDR3 sequence: CASSERGISNQPQHF. Written as DNA, the CDR3 is TGTGCCAGCAGTGAAAGGGGAATTAGCAATCAGCCCCAGCATTTT. The whole variable domain, remainder taken from reference TRBV2 and TRBJ1-5, is EPEVTQTPSHQVTQMGQEVILRCVPISNHLYFYWYRQILGQKVEFLVSFYNNEISEKSEIFDDQFSVERPDGSNFTLKIRSTKLEDSAMYFCASSERGISNQPQHFGDGTRLSIL.

This chain uses TRBV11-3 with TRBJ2-3; D call uncertain. Germline V gives CDR1 SGHNT, CDR2 YENEEA. This CDR3 comprises 14 residues. The V and J ends lost 5 bases and 3 bases respectively, with 12 bases between them. CDR3 protein: CASSPRGLTDTQYF. In DNA form, the CDR3 reads TGTGCCAGCAGCCCGCGAGGTTTAACAGATACGCAGTATTTT.

This clone was counted once. This sequence joins TRBV3-1 (or the pseudogene TRBV3-2) and TRBJ1-1; a possible D gene is TRBD1 (6 bases). V lost 4 bases to trimming and J lost 1 base, with 10 bases between them. Germline values: CDR1 LGHDT, CDR2 YNNKEL (reference sequence). The CDR3 is 14 amino acids. The CDR3 DNA reads TGTGCCAGCAGCCTATGGGGACAGAACACTGAAGCTTTCTTT. Amino acid sequence: CASSLWGQNTEAFF.

The chain uses TRBV3-1 (or the pseudogene TRBV3-2) and TRBJ1-1; TRBD1 might be the D (6 bases). The CDR3 has 14 amino acids. Trimming removed 1 base at V and 7 bases at J, with 13 bases between. Germline V gene data show CDR1 as LGHDT and CDR2 as YNNKEL (reference sequence). The CDR3, as DNA: TGTGCCAGCAGCCAAGGGAGCAGGGGAAATGAAGCTTTCTTT. This translates into CASSQGSRGNEAFF.

This clone turned up a few times. This chain joins TRBV27 and TRBJ1-1; 8 bases map to TRBD1. V lost 5 bases and J lost 0; bases outside the gene matches: 11. The CDR3 runs 17 residues. The germline V gene encodes CDR1 MNHEY and CDR2 SMNVEV (reference sequence). The CDR3 DNA is TGTGCCAGCAGTCCAGTCCCGGGACAGGTTCTGAACACTGAAGCTTTCTTT. Translating it yields CASSPVPGQVLNTEAFF.

V gene TRBV10-1 combines with J gene TRBJ1-1, with D unclear. Germline CDR1 WNHNN, CDR2 SYGVQD (reference sequence). V was shortened by 7 bases and J by 2 bases, with 11 bases between the two germline ends. The CDR3 is 13 residues long. The CDR3 DNA reads TGCGCCAGCATCAGAGTTGCTAACACTGAAGCTTTCTTT. It encodes CASIRVANTEAFF.

This chain connects TRBV5-1 to TRBJ1-3; 8 bases agree with TRBD1. The V and J ends lost 2 bases and 0 bases, in that order; junction bases with no gene match: 10. The CDR3 consists of 18 residues. Germline CDR1 reads SGHRS; CDR2 reads YFSETQ. CDR3 region: CASSFDRGRSSSGNTIYF. The CDR3 region has the DNA TGCGCCAGCAGCTTCGACAGGGGACGATCGAGCTCTGGAAACACCATATATTTT. Full variable domain (missing parts from reference TRBV5-1 and TRBJ1-3): KAGVTQTPRYLIKTRGQQVTLSCSPISGHRSVSWYQQTPGQGLQFLFEYFSETQRNKGNFPGRFSGRQFSNSRSEMNVSTLELGDSALYLCASSFDRGRSSSGNTIYFGEGSWLTVV.

The chain combines TRBV7-9 with TRBJ2-7, with D perhaps matching TRBD1 (6 bases). Germline V gene data show CDR1 as SEHNR and CDR2 as FQNEAQ (reference sequence). The CDR3 is made up of 16 amino acids. Trimming took 2 bases from V and 1 from J, leaving 15 bases between them. CDR3 loop: CASSLHWGRGSYEQYF. CDR3 DNA: TGTGCCAGCAGCTTACACTGGGGGCGAGGTTCCTACGAGCAGTACTTC.

The V and J genes are TRBV9 and TRBJ2-5, with D possibly TRBD1 on 5 matching bases. V was clipped by 1 base and J by 5 bases, with 15 bases between them. CDR1 is SGDLS and CDR2 is YYNGEE in the germline V gene. The CDR3 consists of 15 residues. In DNA form, the CDR3 reads TGTGCCAGCAGCGTATGGGCTGGAGCAGGGGAGACCCAGTACTTC. Translation gives CASSVWAGAGETQYF.

The chain recombines TRBV19 with TRBJ1-6; D unclear. Germline V gives CDR1 LNHDA, CDR2 SQIVND (reference sequence). Trimming stripped 5 bases from V and 8 bases from J, with 10 bases between. The CDR3 runs 13 residues. CDR3 sequence reads: CASSPAEYSPLHF. The DNA for the CDR3 is TGTGCCAGTAGTCCGGCAGAGTATTCACCCCTCCACTTT.

V and J are TRBV7-9 and TRBJ2-1, with 7 bases fitting TRBD2. V was pared by 0 bases and J by 2 bases, with 7 bases of the junction left unmatched. CDR1 and CDR2 (germline): SEHNR, FQNEAQ (reference sequence). There are 17 residues in the CDR3. In DNA, the CDR3 is TGTGCCAGCAGCTTAGCGGAGGCGGCGGGAGCCTACAATGAGCAGTTCTTC. It specifies CASSLAEAAGAYNEQFF.

The chain combines TRBV28 with TRBJ1-1; 7 bases map to TRBD1. The V gene end was trimmed by 4 bases and the J gene end by 4 bases; junction bases not matched to a gene: 12. CDR3 size: 16 residues. The germline V gene encodes CDR1 MDHEN and CDR2 SYDVKM. The CDR3 loop is CASSSIRRGRGTEAFF. The CDR3, as DNA: TGTGCCAGCAGTTCAATCCGGAGGGGGCGAGGCACTGAAGCTTTCTTT.

This clone was detected once. V usage is TRBV6-4 and J usage is TRBJ2-7, with 7 bases that match TRBD2. There are 14 residues in the CDR3. Trimming took 8 bases from V and 3 from J; bases not matched to a gene: 10. CDR1 and CDR2 from the germline V gene are MRHNA and SNTAGT. The CDR3 reads CASPSGGGGYEQYF. Here the CDR3 DNA reads TGTGCCAGCCCTAGTGGGGGGGGAGGCTACGAGCAGTACTTC.

The V and J genes are TRBV13 and TRBJ2-1; D unresolved. This CDR3 contains 13 residues. The germline gives CDR1 PRHDT, CDR2 FYEKMQ (reference sequence). Trimming removed 3 bases from V and 9 bases from J, with 12 bases in between. In nucleotides, the CDR3 is TGTGCCAGCAGCTTCCCTCGGAATGCTGAGCAGTTCTTC. Translating gives CASSFPRNAEQFF.

The rearrangement uses TRBV7-9 and TRBJ1-6; D possibly corresponds to TRBD1 (5 bases). The CDR3 contains 12 residues. In germline, CDR1 is SEHNR, CDR2 FQNEAQ (reference sequence). The V end was cut by 2 bases, the J end by 10 bases, with 6 bases between. In DNA, the CDR3 is TGTGCCAGCAGCTTAAAGGGGTCACCCCTCCACTTT. Residues: CASSLKGSPLHF.

The V gene is TRBV7-9, the J gene TRBJ2-3; unclear D gene. The CDR3 length is 14 residues. The V gene lost 4 bases and the J gene lost 0 bases, with 8 bases spanning the gap. The germline V gene encodes CDR1 SEHNR and CDR2 FQNEAQ (reference sequence). CDR3 region: CASSSLSSTDTQYF. The CDR3 region has the DNA TGTGCCAGCAGCTCCCTCAGTAGCACAGATACGCAGTATTTT.

V and J are TRBV4-2 and TRBJ1-4, with TRBD1 matching 7 bases. The CDR3 length is 13 residues. Per the germline V gene, CDR1 is LGHNA and CDR2 is YNFKEQ. Trimming cost V 3 bases and J 10 bases; bases outside gene matches: 5. CDR3 amino acids: CASSHTGEGKLFF. For the CDR3, the DNA is TGTGCCAGCAGCCATACAGGGGAGGGAAAACTGTTTTTT.